This entry concerns a single TCR beta chain. As yet, its antigen is unknown. This entry comes from a study of T cell responses to AZD1222 COVID-19 vaccine. Measured with immunoSEQ multiplex PCR; TCRdb has only the in-frame clones, and not every one. The sample lists under 150,000 clones; roughly 92% were seen once. In germline, CDR1 is MNHEY, CDR2 SMNVEV (reference sequence). Trimming stripped 6 bases from V and 0 bases from J, with 12 bases between. This CDR3 contains 15 residues. Study-wide points: Donors in the cohort were predominantly white British and more often female, and clonal diversity was possibly underestimated. Scientists sampled the repertoires only once the peak T cell response had passed.

The clonotype was recovered from an adult who received the AZD1222 COVID-19 vaccine. Here the sequenced sample was peripheral blood, taken 28 days after the second AZD1222 dose. The gene calls are TRBV27 and TRBJ2-1, with D possibly TRBD1 on 5 matching bases. In DNA, the CDR3 is TGTGCCAGCAGACCAGACAGTAGCTCCTACAATGAGCAGTTCTTC. This codes for CASRPDSSSYNEQFF.